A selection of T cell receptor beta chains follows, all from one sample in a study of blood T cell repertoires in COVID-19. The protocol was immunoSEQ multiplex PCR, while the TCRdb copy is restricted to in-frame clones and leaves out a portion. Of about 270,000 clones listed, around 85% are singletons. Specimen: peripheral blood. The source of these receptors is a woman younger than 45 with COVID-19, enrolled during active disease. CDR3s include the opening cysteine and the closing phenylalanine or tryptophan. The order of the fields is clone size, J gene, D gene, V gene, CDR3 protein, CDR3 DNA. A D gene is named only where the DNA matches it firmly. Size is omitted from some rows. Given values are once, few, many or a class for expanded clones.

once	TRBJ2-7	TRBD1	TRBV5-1	CASSLDGTASSYEQYF	TGCGCCAGCAGCTTGGATGGGACAGCTAGCTCCTACGAGCAGTACTTC
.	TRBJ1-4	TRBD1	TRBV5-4	CASSSGQFNEKLFF	TGTGCCAGCAGCTCGGGACAGTTTAATGAAAAACTGTTTTTT
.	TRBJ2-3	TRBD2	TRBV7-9	CASSPPASGVGDTQYF	TGTGCCAGCAGCCCCCCCGCTAGCGGGGTGGGAGATACGCAGTATTTT
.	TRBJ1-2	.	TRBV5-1	CASSFLQGAGYTF	TGCGCCAGCAGCTTTTTACAGGGCGCGGGCTACACCTTC
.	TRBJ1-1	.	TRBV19	CASSIILRGTEAFF	TGTGCCAGTAGTATAATCCTCCGGGGCACTGAAGCTTTCTTT
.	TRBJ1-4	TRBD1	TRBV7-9	CASSPLRGQDEKLFF	TGTGCCAGCAGCCCACTCAGGGGGCAAGATGAAAAACTGTTTTTT
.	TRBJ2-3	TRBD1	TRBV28	CASSSPTGADTQYF	TGTGCCAGCAGTTCCCCTACAGGGGCAGATACGCAGTATTTT
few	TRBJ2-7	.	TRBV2	CASSQRPGEQYF	TGTGCCAGCAGCCAGCGCCCTGGGGAGCAGTACTTC
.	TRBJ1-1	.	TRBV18	CASSPPSGNTEAFF	TGTGCCAGCTCACCACCTTCAGGGAACACTGAAGCTTTCTTT
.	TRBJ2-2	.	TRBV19	CASIPHRPATGELFF	TGTGCCAGCATCCCGCACAGGCCCGCCACCGGGGAGCTGTTTTTT
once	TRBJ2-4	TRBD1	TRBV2	CASSEETGKNIQYF	TGTGCCAGCAGTGAAGAGACAGGGAAAAACATTCAGTACTTC
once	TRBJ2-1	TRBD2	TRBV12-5	CASGLGTSLVNEQFF	TGTGCTAGTGGTTTGGGGACTAGTCTTGTCAATGAGCAGTTCTTC
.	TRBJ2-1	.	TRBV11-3	CASSLDGGGEQFF	TGTGCCAGCAGCTTAGATGGGGGAGGTGAGCAGTTCTTC
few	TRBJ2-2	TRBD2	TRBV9	CASSLAEAGRASGELFF	TGTGCCAGCAGCCTAGCAGAGGCGGGGAGGGCGTCCGGGGAGCTGTTTTTT
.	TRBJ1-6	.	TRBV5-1	CASSLRRVGRNSPLHF	TGCGCCAGCAGCTTGCGTAGGGTTGGGAGGAATTCACCCCTCCACTTT
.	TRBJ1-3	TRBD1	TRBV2	CASSELDRGYF	TGTGCCAGCAGTGAACTGGACAGGGGATATTTT
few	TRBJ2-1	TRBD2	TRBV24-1	CATSDSWTSGINEQFF	TGTGCCACCAGTGATTCCTGGACTAGCGGTATCAATGAGCAGTTCTTC
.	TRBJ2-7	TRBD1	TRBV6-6	CASRRRDRGFLEQYF	TGTGCCAGCAGACGCCGGGACAGGGGGTTTCTGGAGCAGTACTTC
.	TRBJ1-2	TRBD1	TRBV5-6	CASSLVRQGIQNYGYTF	TGTGCCAGCAGCTTGGTGCGACAGGGGATTCAGAACTATGGCTACACCTTC
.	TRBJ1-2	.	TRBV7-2	CASSLGHYGYTF	TGTGCCAGCAGCTTGGGCCACTATGGCTACACCTTC
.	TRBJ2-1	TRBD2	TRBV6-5	CASSYLTSGLYNEQFF	TGTGCCAGCAGTTACTTGACTAGCGGTCTATACAATGAGCAGTTCTTC
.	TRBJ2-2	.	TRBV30	CAWIISDFSGELFF	TGTGCCTGGATTATCTCGGACTTTTCCGGGGAGCTGTTTTTT
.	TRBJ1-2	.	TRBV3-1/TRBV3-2	CASSQRPGGYTF	TGTGCCAGCAGCCAAAGACCCGGGGGCTACACCTTC
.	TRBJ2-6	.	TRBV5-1	CASSLAVGGSGANVLTF	TGCGCCAGCAGCTTGGCCGTGGGAGGCTCTGGGGCCAACGTCCTGACTTTC
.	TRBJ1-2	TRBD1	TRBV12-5	CASGLPMDREYTF	TGTGCTAGTGGTTTGCCAATGGACAGGGAGTACACCTTC
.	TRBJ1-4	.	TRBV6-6	CASSPGNEKLFF	TGTGCCAGCAGTCCAGGGAATGAAAAACTGTTTTTT
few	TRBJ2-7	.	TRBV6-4	CASSDAIFEEINEQYF	TGTGCCAGCAGTGACGCCATATTTGAGGAGATCAACGAGCAGTACTTC
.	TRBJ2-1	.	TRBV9	CASSPLVQGLRNEQFF	TGTGCCAGCAGCCCCTTGGTGCAGGGACTTAGAAATGAGCAGTTCTTC
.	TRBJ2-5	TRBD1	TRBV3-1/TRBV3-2	CASTRGRETQYF	TGTGCCAGCACTAGGGGGCGTGAGACCCAGTACTTC
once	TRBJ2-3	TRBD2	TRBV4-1	CASRRVGGGEVRTDTQYF	TGCGCCAGCAGGAGAGTTGGGGGGGGTGAGGTCCGCACAGATACGCAGTATTTT
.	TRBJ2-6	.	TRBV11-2	CASSLPAPVRSGANVLTF	TGTGCCAGCAGTCTCCCCGCCCCGGTTAGATCTGGGGCCAACGTCCTGACTTTC
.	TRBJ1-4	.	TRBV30	CAWNTGLNEKLFF	TGTGCCTGGAACACAGGGCTTAATGAAAAACTGTTTTTT
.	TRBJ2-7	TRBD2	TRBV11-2	CASSYGGAYEQYF	TGTGCCAGCAGTTACGGGGGGGCGTACGAGCAGTACTTC
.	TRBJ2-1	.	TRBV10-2	CASSFLDEQFF	TGCGCCAGCAGTTTCCTCGATGAGCAGTTCTTC
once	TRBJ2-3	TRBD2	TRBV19	CASYSGGAADTQYF	TGTGCCAGTTATAGCGGGGGGGCCGCAGATACGCAGTATTTT
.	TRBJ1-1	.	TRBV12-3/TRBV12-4	CASSQGTSTEAFF	TGTGCCAGCAGCCAGGGGACATCCACTGAAGCTTTCTTT
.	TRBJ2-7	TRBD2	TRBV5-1	CASSLMASGGYEQYF	TGCGCCAGCAGCTTGATGGCTAGCGGGGGCTACGAGCAGTACTTC
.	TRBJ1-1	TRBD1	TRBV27	CASSLVTGGVTEAFF	TGTGCCAGCAGTTTGGTCACAGGGGGCGTGACTGAAGCTTTCTTT
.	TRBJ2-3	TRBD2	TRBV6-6	CASKPGGDTDTQYF	TGTGCCAGCAAACCCGGGGGGGATACAGATACGCAGTATTTT
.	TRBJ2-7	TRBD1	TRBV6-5	CASSYSGQGAAQYF	TGTGCCAGCAGTTACTCGGGACAGGGGGCCGCGCAGTACTTC
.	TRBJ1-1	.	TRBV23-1	CATKGGANTEAFF	TGCGCCACCAAGGGGGGGGCGAACACTGAAGCTTTCTTT
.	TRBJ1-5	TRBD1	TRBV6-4	CASSDFRPATGGHSNQPQHF	TGTGCCAGCAGTGACTTTAGGCCGGCGACAGGGGGGCATAGCAATCAGCCCCAGCATTTT
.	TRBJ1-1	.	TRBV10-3	CAISGEGRYTEAFF	TGTGCCATCAGTGGGGAGGGAAGGTACACTGAAGCTTTCTTT
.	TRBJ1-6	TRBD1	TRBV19	CASTEGALSYNSPLHF	TGTGCCAGTACCGAGGGGGCCCTCTCCTATAATTCACCCCTCCACTTT
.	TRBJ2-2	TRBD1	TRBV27	CASRLGGAIGELFF	TGTGCCAGCAGATTAGGGGGCGCAATCGGGGAGCTGTTTTTT
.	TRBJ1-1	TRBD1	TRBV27	CASSTGQGARTEAFF	TGTGCCAGCAGTACCGGACAGGGGGCGCGCACTGAAGCTTTCTTT
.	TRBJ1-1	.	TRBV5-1	CASSSTGNTEAFF	TGCGCCAGCAGCTCTACAGGGAACACTGAAGCTTTCTTT
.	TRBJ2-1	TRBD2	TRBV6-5	CASRGRGYNEQFF	TGTGCCAGCAGGGGGAGGGGCTACAATGAGCAGTTCTTC
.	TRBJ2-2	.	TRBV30	CAWSVGANTGELFF	TGTGCCTGGAGTGTAGGGGCGAACACCGGGGAGCTGTTTTTT
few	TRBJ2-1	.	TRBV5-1	CASSSTNEQFF	TGCGCCAGCAGCTCTACTAATGAGCAGTTCTTC